Following are 22 T cell receptor beta chains from one sample sequenced in a study of T-cell reconstitution after alpha-beta-depleted transplantation in children. Unique molecular identifiers were incorporated during preparation of the TCRbeta library. One entry per CDR3 protein, called by TCRdb with MiXCR from the PCR reads. The sample shows roughly 490,000 distinct CDR3 sequences, over 9.5% of them seen only once. Specimen: PBMCs, mostly from graft donor cells, collected 180 days after TCRalphabeta/CD19-depleted stem cell transplant. These TCRs come from a female patient between 2 and 10 years old who had a stem cell transplant for aplastic anemia, so the T cells may come from the graft donor.

On this clonotype: At one end the junction does not follow the germline gene, possibly because of a read error. The chain's CDR3 is CASSSRDTEAFF. The CDR3 DNA follows: TGCGCCAGCAGCTCCCGGGACACCGAAGCTTTCTTT. This chain connects TRBV5-1 to TRBJ1-1; maybe TRBD1 (6 bases). The germline gives CDR1 SGHRS, CDR2 YFSETQ. This CDR3 is built from 12 residues.

The chain uses TRBV21-1 and TRBJ2-7; the table's TRBD2 call for D was not verified on the DNA. TRBV21-1 is noted as a pseudogene. The CDR3 contains 16 residues. This CDR3 is CASSKREGLPSYEQYV. CDR3 in DNA: TGTGCCAGCAGCAAAAGAGAGGGACTCCCCTCCTACGAGCAGTACGTC.

The chain couples TRBV19 to TRBJ1-5; no clear D. Germline CDR1 is LNHDA and CDR2 is SQIVND (reference sequence). Trimming pared 9 bases from V and 2 bases from J, leaving 17 bases between. The CDR3 is 15 amino acids. CDR3 in DNA: TGTGCCAGCCGCTGGGAGGGATGGGGCAATCAGCCCCAGCATTTT. Residues: CASRWEGWGNQPQHF.

J is TRBJ2-2 and V is TRBV7-2; D may be TRBD1 (6 bases). Trimming pared 1 base from V and 4 bases from J, leaving 16 bases between. Germline lookup yields CDR1 SGHTA and CDR2 FQGNSA. This CDR3 spans 17 amino acids. The CDR3 DNA is TGTGCCAGCAGCTTAGTAATACCCCAGGGGAGCACCGGGGAGCTGTTTTTT. Amino acid sequence: CASSLVIPQGSTGELFF.

The rearrangement uses TRBV29-1 and TRBJ2-1; D not resolved. The CDR3 consists of 11 residues. Between the trimmed V and J ends, which lost 6 bases and 4 bases, there was a span of 7 bases. Looked up from germline, CDR1 is SQVTM and CDR2 is ANQGSEA. CDR3 nucleotides: TGCAGCGTGGCCCTATACAATGAGCAGTTCTTC. Protein sequence: CSVALYNEQFF.

The V gene is TRBV2, the J gene TRBJ2-1; 8 positions match TRBD2. V lost 2 bases to trimming and J lost 4 bases; unmatched junction nucleotides: 7. CDR3 length: 16 residues. Germline V gene data show CDR1 as SNHLY and CDR2 as FYNNEI. The chain's CDR3 is CASSESWLAGYNEQFF. CDR3 nucleotide sequence: TGTGCCAGCAGTGAATCTTGGCTAGCGGGTTACAATGAGCAGTTCTTC.

This clonotype has just a few counts. This chain connects TRBV28 to TRBJ2-4; TRBD1 agrees at 8 bases. Germline V gene lookup returns CDR1 MDHEN and CDR2 SYDVKM. The V gene end was trimmed by 1 base and the J gene end by 3 bases; junction bases not matched to a gene: 17. The CDR3 spans 20 residues. CDR3 protein: CASSLFNRRGLGIVKNIQYF. Written as DNA, the CDR3 is TGTGCCAGCAGTTTATTCAACCGCAGGGGGCTGGGTATCGTCAAAAACATTCAGTACTTC. The full variable domain, its missing parts supplied by reference TRBV28 and TRBJ2-4, is DVKVTQSSRYLVKRTGEKVFLECVQDMDHENMFWYRQDPGLGLRLIYFSYDVKMKEKGDIPEGYSVSREKKERFSLILESASTNQTSMYLCASSLFNRRGLGIVKNIQYFGAGTRLSVL.

The chain is built from TRBV9 and TRBJ1-2; 12 bases map to TRBD1. The germline V gene has CDR1 SGDLS and CDR2 YYNGEE. The ends lost 0 bases at V and 4 bases at J; junction bases unmatched: 7. There are 17 residues in the CDR3. CDR3 coding DNA: TGTGCCAGCAGCGTAGTTCGGGACAGGGGGCGCGGCTATGGCTACACCTTC. It specifies CASSVVRDRGRGYGYTF.

The gene calls are TRBV5-1 and TRBJ1-2; D is uncertain. The CDR3 totals 15 residues. Germline V CDR1 and CDR2: SGHRS, YFSETQ. V lost 0 bases and J lost 2, with 11 bases in between. This CDR3 reads CASSLGTLRNYGYTF. The CDR3 DNA follows: TGCGCCAGCAGCTTGGGGACTCTCAGAAACTATGGCTACACCTTC. Using reference TRBV5-1 and TRBJ1-2 for the parts outside the CDR3, the full variable domain is KAGVTQTPRYLIKTRGQQVTLSCSPISGHRSVSWYQQTPGQGLQFLFEYFSETQRNKGNFPGRFSGRQFSNSRSEMNVSTLELGDSALYLCASSLGTLRNYGYTFGSGTRLTVV.

This clonotype has just a few counts. This sequence joins TRBV12-3 or TRBV12-4 and TRBJ1-3; the D gene is possibly TRBD1 (6 bases). V lost 0 bases to trimming and J lost 2 bases, with 11 bases between them. The CDR3 runs 16 residues. CDR3 region: CASSLAIRGPGNTIYF. The CDR3 region has the DNA TGTGCCAGCAGTTTAGCGATCCGGGGGCCTGGAAACACCATATATTTT.

The V gene is TRBV20-1, the J gene TRBJ1-2; 11 bases agree with TRBD1. The CDR3 covers 14 residues. With 0 bases clipped from V and 7 bases from J, the junction kept 4 bases outside the gene matches. The V gene's germline CDR1 is DFQATT and CDR2 SNEGSKA (reference sequence). This chain's CDR3 is CSARDPGTGGGYTF. CDR3 DNA: TGCAGTGCTAGAGATCCCGGGACAGGGGGTGGCTACACCTTC.

The chain joins TRBV20-1 to TRBJ1-6; perhaps TRBD1 as D (5 bases). V was clipped by 3 bases and J by 11 bases, with 14 bases between them. The CDR3 loop spans 13 amino acids. The germline CDR1 and CDR2 sequences are DFQATT and SNEGSKA (reference sequence). CDR3 residues: CSASPPGRAPLHF. Here the CDR3 DNA reads TGCAGTGCTAGCCCCCCAGGGCGGGCACCCCTCCACTTT.

Turning to this clonotype: A read error may account for a junction end that differs from germline. The chain couples TRBV5-1 to TRBJ1-4, with no clear D. The CDR3 spans 16 residues. Germline V gene lookup returns CDR1 SGHRS and CDR2 YFSETQ. The CDR3 coding sequence is TGCGCCAGCAGCTTTCTAGCAGGAGGGCATAATGAAATACTGTTTTTT. This sequence encodes CASSFLAGGHNEILFF. Complete variable domain (other parts from reference TRBV5-1 and TRBJ1-4): KAGVTQTPRYLIKTRGQQVTLSCSPISGHRSVSWYQQTPGQGLQFLFEYFSETQRNKGNFPGRFSGRQFSNSRSEMNVSTLELGDSALYLCASSFLAGGHNEILFFGSGTQLSVL.

This clonotype was picked up many times. The rearrangement joins TRBV28 to TRBJ2-7; D remains unclear. CDR1 MDHEN and CDR2 SYDVKM come from the germline V gene. The ends were cut back, 6 bases at V and 2 bases at J, with 14 bases in the middle. This CDR3 is 14 amino acids long. The CDR3: CASRHMKATYEQYF. The CDR3 nucleotides are TGTGCCAGCAGACACATGAAGGCTACCTACGAGCAGTACTTC.

This clonotype was seen a few times. V and J are TRBV15 and TRBJ2-5; 8 bases line up with TRBD1. The CDR3 runs to 17 residues. The V and J ends lost 3 bases and 2 bases, in that order; junction bases with no gene match: 11. Germline assignment: CDR1 LNHNV and CDR2 YYDKDF (reference sequence). The CDR3 DNA is TGTGCCACCAGCAGGGGAGCCGGTTGGGACAGGCAAGAGACCCAGTACTTC. Translating it yields CATSRGAGWDRQETQYF.

This clonotype showed up many times. The J gene is TRBJ1-5, the V gene TRBV7-2; 8 nucleotides agree with TRBD1. J gave up 6 bases and V 1 base, and 2 bases lay outside the gene matches. CDR3 length: 14 residues. Germline CDR1 SGHTA, CDR2 FQGNSA. CDR3 in DNA: TGTGCCAGCAGCTTAGGGACAGGGATTCAGCCCCAGCATTTT. Protein product: CASSLGTGIQPQHF.

This chain links TRBV7-2 with TRBJ2-7; 9 bases align to TRBD2. The germline gives CDR1 SGHTA, CDR2 FQGNSA. V dropped 4 bases and J dropped 0; count of bases not matched to a gene: 4. This CDR3 spans 15 amino acids. The CDR3 sequence is CASSSTSGTSYEQYF. DNA of the CDR3: TGTGCCAGCAGCTCGACTAGCGGAACCTCCTACGAGCAGTACTTC.

This clonotype was observed a handful of times. The V gene is TRBV5-1, the J gene TRBJ2-2; TRBD2 matches 11 bases. CDR3 length equals 18 residues. Trimming cost V 1 base and J 1 base; bases outside gene matches: 6. Germline V gives CDR1 SGHRS, CDR2 YFSETQ. The CDR3 loop reads CASSLLSGLAGNTGELFF. In nucleotides, the CDR3 is TGCGCCAGCAGCTTGCTTTCTGGACTAGCGGGGAACACCGGGGAGCTGTTTTTT.

The gene calls are TRBV6-1 and TRBJ2-4; perhaps TRBD1 as D (7 bases). V was shortened by 0 bases and J by 0 bases, with 12 bases between the two germline ends. This CDR3 spans 17 amino acids. Germline-derived CDR1 and CDR2 are MNHNS and SASEGT. CDR3 coding DNA: TGTGCCAGCAGTGAAGCGCAGGGGGGCCGAGCCAAAAACATTCAGTACTTC. Amino acids: CASSEAQGGRAKNIQYF.

This clonotype was counted a few times. The rearrangement links TRBV9 to TRBJ2-1; D not certain. This CDR3 comprises 16 residues. Trimming pared 1 base from V and 0 bases from J, leaving 11 bases between. The V gene's germline CDR1 is SGDLS and CDR2 YYNGEE. The CDR3 sequence: CASSVSQVSSYNEQFF. CDR3 coding DNA: TGTGCCAGCAGCGTATCTCAGGTGAGCTCCTACAATGAGCAGTTCTTC.

Only one count was recorded for this clonotype. The chain employs TRBV29-1 and TRBJ1-1, with D possibly TRBD1 on 5 matching bases. Trimming cost V 7 bases and J 4 bases, with 7 bases left between them. CDR1 is SQVTM, CDR2 ANQGSEA, per germline. CDR3 size: 10 residues. CDR3 DNA: TGCAGCGCAGGGACCACTGAAGCTTTCTTT. It yields the protein CSAGTTEAFF.

A few counts support this clonotype. The chain recombines TRBV28 with TRBJ2-1; no clear D gene. Deletions cut 2 bases from V and 4 bases from J, with 9 bases between. Germline loops: CDR1 MDHEN, CDR2 SYDVKM. The CDR3 totals 14 residues. The CDR3 region has the DNA TGTGCCAGCAGTTTAATGGACCTGTACAATGAGCAGTTCTTC. Translating gives CASSLMDLYNEQFF.